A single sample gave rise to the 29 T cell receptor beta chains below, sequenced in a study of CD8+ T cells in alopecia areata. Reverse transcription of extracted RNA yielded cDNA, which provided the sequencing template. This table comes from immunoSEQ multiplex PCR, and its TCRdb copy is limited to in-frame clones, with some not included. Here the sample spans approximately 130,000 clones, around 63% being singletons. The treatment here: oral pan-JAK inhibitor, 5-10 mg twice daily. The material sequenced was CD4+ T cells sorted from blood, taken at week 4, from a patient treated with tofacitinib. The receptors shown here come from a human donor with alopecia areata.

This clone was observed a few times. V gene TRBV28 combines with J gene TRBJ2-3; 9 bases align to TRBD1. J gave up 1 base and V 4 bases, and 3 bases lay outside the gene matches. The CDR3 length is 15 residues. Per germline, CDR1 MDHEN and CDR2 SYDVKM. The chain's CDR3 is CASSSDRGGTDTQYF. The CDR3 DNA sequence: TGTGCCAGCAGTTCGGACAGGGGAGGCACAGATACGCAGTATTTT. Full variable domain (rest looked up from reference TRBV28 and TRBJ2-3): DVKVTQSSRYLVKRTGEKVFLECVQDMDHENMFWYRQDPGLGLRLIYFSYDVKMKEKGDIPEGYSVSREKKERFSLILESASTNQTSMYLCASSSDRGGTDTQYFGPGTRLTVL.

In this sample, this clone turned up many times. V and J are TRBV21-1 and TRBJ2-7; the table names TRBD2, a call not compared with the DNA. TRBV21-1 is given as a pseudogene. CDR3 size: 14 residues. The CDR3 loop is CASSTGRTTYEQYF. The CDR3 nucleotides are TGTGCCAGCAGCACGGGGAGGACCACCTACGAGCAGTACTTC.

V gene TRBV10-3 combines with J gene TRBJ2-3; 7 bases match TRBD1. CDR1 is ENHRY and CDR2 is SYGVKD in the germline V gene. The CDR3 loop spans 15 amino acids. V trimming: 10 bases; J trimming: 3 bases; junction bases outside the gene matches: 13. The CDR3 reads CATQKTGWVTDTQYF. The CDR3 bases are TGTGCCACCCAGAAGACAGGGTGGGTGACAGATACGCAGTATTTT.

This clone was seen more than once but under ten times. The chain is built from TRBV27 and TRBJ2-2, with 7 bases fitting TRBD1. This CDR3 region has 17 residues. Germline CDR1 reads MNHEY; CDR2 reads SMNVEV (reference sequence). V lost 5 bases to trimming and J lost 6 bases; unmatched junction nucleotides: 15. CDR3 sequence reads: CASSPDRVKTHAGELFF. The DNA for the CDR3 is TGTGCCAGCAGTCCCGACAGGGTGAAGACCCACGCCGGGGAGCTGTTTTTT.

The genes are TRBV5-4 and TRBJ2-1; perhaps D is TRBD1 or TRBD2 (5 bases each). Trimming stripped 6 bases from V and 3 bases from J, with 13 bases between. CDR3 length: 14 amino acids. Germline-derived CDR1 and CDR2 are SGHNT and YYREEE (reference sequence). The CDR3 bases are TGTGCCAGCACCTCCGGGACCCACTACAATGAGCAGTTCTTC. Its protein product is CASTSGTHYNEQFF.

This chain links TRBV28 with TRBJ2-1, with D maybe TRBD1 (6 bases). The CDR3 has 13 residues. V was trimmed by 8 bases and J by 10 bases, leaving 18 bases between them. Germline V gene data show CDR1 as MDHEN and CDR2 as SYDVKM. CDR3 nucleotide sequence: TGTGCCAGCCAGAGGCAGGGGACGGTAGAGCAGTTCTTC. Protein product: CASQRQGTVEQFF.

CDR3 in amino acids: CAIRTSGATYEQYF. DNA for the CDR3: TGTGCCATCAGGACTAGCGGAGCAACCTACGAGCAGTACTTC. The chain employs TRBV10-3 and TRBJ2-7; the match to TRBD2 covers 9 bases. V was clipped by 6 bases and J by 2 bases; unmatched bases: 5. Germline CDR1 is ENHRY and CDR2 is SYGVKD. The length of the CDR3 is 14 residues.

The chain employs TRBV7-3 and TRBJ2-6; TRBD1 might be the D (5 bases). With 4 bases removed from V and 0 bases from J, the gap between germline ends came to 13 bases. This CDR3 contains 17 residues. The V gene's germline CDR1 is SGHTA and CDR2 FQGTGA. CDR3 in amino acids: CASSSRPTVSGANVLTF. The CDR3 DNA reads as TGTGCCAGCAGCTCTCGACCGACAGTCTCTGGGGCCAACGTCCTGACTTTC.

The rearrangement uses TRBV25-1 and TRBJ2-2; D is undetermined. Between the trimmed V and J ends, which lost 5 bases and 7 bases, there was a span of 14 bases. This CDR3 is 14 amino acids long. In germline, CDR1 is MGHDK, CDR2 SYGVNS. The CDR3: CASSSLRSGGELFF. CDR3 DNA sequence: TGTGCCAGCAGTTCTTTGCGTTCTGGCGGGGAGCTGTTTTTT.

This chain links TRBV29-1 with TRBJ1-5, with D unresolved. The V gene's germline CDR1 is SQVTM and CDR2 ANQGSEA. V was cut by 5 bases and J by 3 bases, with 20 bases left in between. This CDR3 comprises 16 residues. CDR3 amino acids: CSVPQRPGRLNQPQHF. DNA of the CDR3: TGCAGCGTTCCCCAAAGGCCAGGCCGCCTCAATCAGCCCCAGCATTTT. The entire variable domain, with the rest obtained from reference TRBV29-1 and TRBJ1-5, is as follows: SAVISQKPSRDICQRGTSLTIQCQVDSQVTMMFWYRQQPGQSLTLIATANQGSEATYESGFVIDKFPISRPNLTFSTLTVSNMSPEDSSIYLCSVPQRPGRLNQPQHFGDGTRLSIL.

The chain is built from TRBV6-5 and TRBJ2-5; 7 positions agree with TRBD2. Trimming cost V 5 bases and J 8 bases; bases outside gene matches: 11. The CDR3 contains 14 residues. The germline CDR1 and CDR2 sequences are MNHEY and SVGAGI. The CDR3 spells CASSTLTGGRTQYF. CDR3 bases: TGTGCCAGCAGTACCCTGACGGGAGGTAGAACCCAGTACTTC.

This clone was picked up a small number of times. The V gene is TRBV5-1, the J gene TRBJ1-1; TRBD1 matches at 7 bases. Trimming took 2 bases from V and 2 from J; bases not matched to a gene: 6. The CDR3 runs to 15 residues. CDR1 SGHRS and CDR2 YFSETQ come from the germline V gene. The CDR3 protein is CASSFTGEANTEAFF. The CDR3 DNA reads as TGCGCCAGCAGCTTTACAGGGGAGGCCAACACTGAAGCTTTCTTT.

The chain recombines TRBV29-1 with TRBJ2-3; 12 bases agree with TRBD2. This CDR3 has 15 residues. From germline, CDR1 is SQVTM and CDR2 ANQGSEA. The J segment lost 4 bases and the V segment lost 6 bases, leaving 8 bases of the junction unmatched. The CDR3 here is CSVRRLAGESDTQYF. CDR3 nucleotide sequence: TGCAGCGTGCGTCGACTAGCGGGAGAATCAGATACGCAGTATTTT.

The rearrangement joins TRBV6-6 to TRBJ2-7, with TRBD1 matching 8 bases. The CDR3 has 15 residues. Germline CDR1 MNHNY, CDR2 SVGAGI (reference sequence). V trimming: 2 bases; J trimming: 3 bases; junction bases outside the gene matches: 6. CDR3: CASSYPAGQVYEQYF. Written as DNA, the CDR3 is TGTGCCAGCAGTTACCCGGCGGGACAGGTCTACGAGCAGTACTTC.

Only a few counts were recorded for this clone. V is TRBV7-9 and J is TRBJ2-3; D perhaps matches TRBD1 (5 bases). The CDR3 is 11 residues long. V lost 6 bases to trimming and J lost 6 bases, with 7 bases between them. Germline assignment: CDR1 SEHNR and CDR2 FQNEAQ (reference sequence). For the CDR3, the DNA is TGTGCCAGCAGAAACAGGGATACGCAGTATTTT. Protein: CASRNRDTQYF.

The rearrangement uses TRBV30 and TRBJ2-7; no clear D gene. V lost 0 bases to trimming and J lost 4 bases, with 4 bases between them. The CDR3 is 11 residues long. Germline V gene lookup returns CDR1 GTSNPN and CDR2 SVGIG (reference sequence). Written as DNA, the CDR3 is TGTGCCTGGAGTGTAAAGTACGAGCAGTACTTC. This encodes CAWSVKYEQYF.

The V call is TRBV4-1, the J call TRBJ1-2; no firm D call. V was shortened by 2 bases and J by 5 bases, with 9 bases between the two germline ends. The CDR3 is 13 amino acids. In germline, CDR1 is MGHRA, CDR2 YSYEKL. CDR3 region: CASSQKYPYGYTF. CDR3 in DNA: TGCGCCAGCAGCCAAAAATACCCGTATGGCTACACCTTC.

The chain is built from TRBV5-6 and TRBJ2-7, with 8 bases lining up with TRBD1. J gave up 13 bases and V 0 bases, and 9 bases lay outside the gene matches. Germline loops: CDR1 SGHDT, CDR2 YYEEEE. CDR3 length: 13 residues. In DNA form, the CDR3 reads TGTGCCAGCAGCTTGGCTAATACCGACAGGGGATACTTC. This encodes CASSLANTDRGYF.

As DNA, the CDR3 is TGTGCCAGCAGTCCCCTGGCGGGGGGCAGGAATGAGCAGTTCTTC. It encodes CASSPLAGGRNEQFF. V usage is TRBV27 and J usage is TRBJ2-1; 8 positions agree with TRBD2. CDR3 size: 15 residues. Trimming at V came to 5 bases and at J to 7 bases, leaving 10 bases not matched to a gene. Germline CDR1 is MNHEY and CDR2 is SMNVEV (reference sequence).

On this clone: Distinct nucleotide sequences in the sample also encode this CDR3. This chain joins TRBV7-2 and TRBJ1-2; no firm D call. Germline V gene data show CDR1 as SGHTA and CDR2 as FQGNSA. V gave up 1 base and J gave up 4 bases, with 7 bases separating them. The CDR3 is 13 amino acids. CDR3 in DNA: TGTGCCAGCAGCTTAGGGGATCGCTATGGCTACACCTTC. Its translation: CASSLGDRYGYTF.

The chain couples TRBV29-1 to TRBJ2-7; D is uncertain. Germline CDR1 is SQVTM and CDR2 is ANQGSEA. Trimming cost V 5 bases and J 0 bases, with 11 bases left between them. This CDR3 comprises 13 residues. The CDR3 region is CSVFSYPSYEQYF. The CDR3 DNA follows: TGCAGCGTTTTTAGTTACCCCTCCTACGAGCAGTACTTC.

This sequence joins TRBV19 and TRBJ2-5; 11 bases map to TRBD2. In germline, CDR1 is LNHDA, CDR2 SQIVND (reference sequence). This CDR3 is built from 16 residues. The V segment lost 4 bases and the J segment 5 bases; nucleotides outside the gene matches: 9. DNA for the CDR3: TGTGCCAGTAGTAGCTTAGCGGGAGGGCCATTGGAGACCCAGTACTTC. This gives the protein CASSSLAGGPLETQYF.

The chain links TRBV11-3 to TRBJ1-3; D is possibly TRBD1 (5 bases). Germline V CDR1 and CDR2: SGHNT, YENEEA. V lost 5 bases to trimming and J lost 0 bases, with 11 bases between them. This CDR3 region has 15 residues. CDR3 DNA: TGTGCCAGCAGCCTTGGGACCGGCTCTGGAAACACCATATATTTT. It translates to CASSLGTGSGNTIYF.

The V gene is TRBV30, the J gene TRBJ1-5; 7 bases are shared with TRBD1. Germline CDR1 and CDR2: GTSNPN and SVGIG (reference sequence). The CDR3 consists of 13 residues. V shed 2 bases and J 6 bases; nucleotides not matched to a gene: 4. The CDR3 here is CAWSRAGGQPQHF. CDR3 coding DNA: TGTGCCTGGAGTCGGGCAGGGGGTCAGCCCCAGCATTTT.

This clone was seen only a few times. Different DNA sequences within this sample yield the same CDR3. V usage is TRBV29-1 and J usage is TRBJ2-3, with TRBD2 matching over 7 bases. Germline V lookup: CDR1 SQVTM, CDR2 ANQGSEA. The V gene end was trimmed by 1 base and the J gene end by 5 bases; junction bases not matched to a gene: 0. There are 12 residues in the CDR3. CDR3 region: CSVEAGGDTQYF. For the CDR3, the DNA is TGCAGCGTTGAAGCGGGGGGAGATACGCAGTATTTT.

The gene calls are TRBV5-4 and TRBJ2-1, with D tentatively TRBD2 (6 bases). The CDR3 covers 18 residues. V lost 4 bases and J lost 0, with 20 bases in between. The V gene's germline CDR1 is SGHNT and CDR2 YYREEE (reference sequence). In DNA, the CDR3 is TGTGCCAGCAGCCGGGACTTAGCCCGCCGGAGCTCCTACAATGAGCAGTTCTTC. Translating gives CASSRDLARRSSYNEQFF.

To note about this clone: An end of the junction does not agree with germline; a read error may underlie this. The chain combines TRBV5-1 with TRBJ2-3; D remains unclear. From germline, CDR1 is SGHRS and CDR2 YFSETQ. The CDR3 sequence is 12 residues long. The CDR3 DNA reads TGCGCCAGCAGCTTGGCCACGGGTAGTGCAGTATTT. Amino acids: CASSLATGSAVF.

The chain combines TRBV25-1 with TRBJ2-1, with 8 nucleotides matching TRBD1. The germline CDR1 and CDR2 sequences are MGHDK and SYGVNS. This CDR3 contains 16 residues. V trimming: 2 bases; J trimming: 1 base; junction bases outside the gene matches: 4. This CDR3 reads CASSEAQGASYNEQFF. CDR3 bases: TGTGCCAGCAGTGAAGCTCAGGGGGCGTCCTACAATGAGCAGTTCTTC.

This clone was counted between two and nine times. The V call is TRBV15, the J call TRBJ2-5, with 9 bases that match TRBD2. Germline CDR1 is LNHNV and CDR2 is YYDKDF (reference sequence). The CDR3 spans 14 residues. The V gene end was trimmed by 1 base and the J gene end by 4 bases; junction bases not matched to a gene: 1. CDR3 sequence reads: CATSRGLAVETQYF. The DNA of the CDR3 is TGTGCCACCAGCAGAGGACTAGCGGTAGAGACCCAGTACTTC.